This T cell receptor (beta chain) was identified during a study of T cell changes during pregnancy in multiple sclerosis. TCRdb's copy holds only in-frame clones and misses some; the assay was immunoSEQ multiplex PCR. There are about 60,000 clones in the sample; about 89% occur only once, and approximately 0.49% lies in the top ten. CDR1 is SGHTA and CDR2 is FQGNSA in the germline V gene. With V trimmed by 5 bases and J by 7 bases, 13 bases remained unmatched. CDR3 length: 18 residues. This sequence was found in a female donor in good health, enrolled as a control in a pregnancy study. The chain has TRBV7-2 and TRBJ2-4; the match to TRBD2 covers 14 bases. This specimen consisted of CD4+ T cells from peripheral blood mononuclear cells, obtained after pregnancy. The CDR3 spells CASSQPMTSGGAGNIQYF. CDR3 nucleotides: TGTGCCAGCAGCCAACCGATGACTAGCGGGGGGGCGGGGAACATTCAGTACTTC.